The present entry profiles one T cell receptor beta chain with its context. This specimen belongs to a study of blood T cell repertoires in COVID-19. Enrollees, roughly 18 to 89 years old, lived in 24 US areas. Clinical history reported by participants formed the basis on which cohorts were assigned. V lost 4 bases to trimming and J lost 9 bases; unmatched junction nucleotides: 5. The length of the CDR3 is 14 residues. Germline loops: CDR1 SGHTS, CDR2 YDEGEE. In the authors' workflow: How many nucleated cells were present was estimated from reference gene primer amplification. Clones were read by immunoSEQ multiplex PCR, and TCRdb kept only the in-frame ones, dropping some. V and J calls and clone size follow that table, whereas D and trimming were derived from the DNA. Of about 310,000 clones listed, approximately 88% are singletons.

Sequencing used PBMCs or T cells enriched from blood (not recorded which). The receptor comes from a woman aged 18-30 years who had recovered from COVID-19. The V and J genes are TRBV5-8 and TRBJ1-6; 9 bases map to TRBD1. The CDR3 reads CASSAGTGPSPLHF. CDR3 in DNA: TGTGCCAGCAGCGCCGGGACAGGGCCTTCACCCCTCCACTTT.